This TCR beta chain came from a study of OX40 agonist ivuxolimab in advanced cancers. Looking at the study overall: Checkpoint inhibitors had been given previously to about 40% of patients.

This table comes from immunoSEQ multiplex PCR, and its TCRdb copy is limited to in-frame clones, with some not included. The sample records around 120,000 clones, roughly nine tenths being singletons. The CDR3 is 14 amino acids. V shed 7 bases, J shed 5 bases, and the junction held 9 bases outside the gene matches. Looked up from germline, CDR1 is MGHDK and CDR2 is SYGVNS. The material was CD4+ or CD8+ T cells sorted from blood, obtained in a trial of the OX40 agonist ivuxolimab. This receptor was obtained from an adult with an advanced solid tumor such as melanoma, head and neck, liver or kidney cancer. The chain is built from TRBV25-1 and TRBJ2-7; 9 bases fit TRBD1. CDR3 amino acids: CASTLGQGKNEQYF. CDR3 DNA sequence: TGTGCCAGCACTCTGGGACAGGGAAAGAACGAGCAGTACTTC.